This T cell receptor (beta chain) was profiled in a study of shared clonotypes between healthy human individuals. Overall study findings and caveats: Specimens sampled were limited to blood, with tissue repertoires likely differing.

Deep-level running was used for the assay. The sorted-subset replicate PCRs were given approximately 190 ng DNA, which is about 29,000 T cell genomes. Clones were read by immunoSEQ multiplex PCR, and TCRdb kept only the in-frame ones, dropping some. The sample lists more than 1,200,000 clones, 98% seen once, with 0.36% in the top ten. Comment on this clone: Antigen specificity is unknown.

CDR3 size: 16 residues. Trimming took 0 bases from V and 7 from J; bases not matched to a gene: 9. From germline, CDR1 is SEHNR and CDR2 FQNEAQ (reference sequence). Sequencing was done on a sample of naive CD4+ T cells sorted from blood. Subset indicated: CD45RA+ positively selected. This clonotype was sampled from a man aged 25-40 years in good health. This rearrangement joins TRBV7-9 to TRBJ1-5, with TRBD1 identical over 7 bases. The CDR3 nucleotides read TGTGCCAGCAGCTTAGCGGACGGGACAGTGGACCAGCCCCAGCATTTT. Translation: CASSLADGTVDQPQHF.